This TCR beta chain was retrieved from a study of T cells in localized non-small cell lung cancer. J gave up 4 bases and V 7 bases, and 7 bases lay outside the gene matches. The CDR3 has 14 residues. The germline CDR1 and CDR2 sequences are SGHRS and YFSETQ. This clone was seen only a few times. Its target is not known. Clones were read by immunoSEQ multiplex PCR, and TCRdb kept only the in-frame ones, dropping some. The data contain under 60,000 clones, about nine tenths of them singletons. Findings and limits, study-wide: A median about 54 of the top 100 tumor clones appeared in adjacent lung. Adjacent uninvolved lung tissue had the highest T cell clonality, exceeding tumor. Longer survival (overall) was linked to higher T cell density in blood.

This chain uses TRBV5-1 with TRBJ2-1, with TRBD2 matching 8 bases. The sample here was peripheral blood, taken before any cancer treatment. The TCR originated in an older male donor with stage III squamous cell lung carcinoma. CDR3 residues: CASSPAGGYNEQFF. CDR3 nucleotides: TGCGCCAGCTCCCCGGCGGGGGGATACAATGAGCAGTTCTTC.